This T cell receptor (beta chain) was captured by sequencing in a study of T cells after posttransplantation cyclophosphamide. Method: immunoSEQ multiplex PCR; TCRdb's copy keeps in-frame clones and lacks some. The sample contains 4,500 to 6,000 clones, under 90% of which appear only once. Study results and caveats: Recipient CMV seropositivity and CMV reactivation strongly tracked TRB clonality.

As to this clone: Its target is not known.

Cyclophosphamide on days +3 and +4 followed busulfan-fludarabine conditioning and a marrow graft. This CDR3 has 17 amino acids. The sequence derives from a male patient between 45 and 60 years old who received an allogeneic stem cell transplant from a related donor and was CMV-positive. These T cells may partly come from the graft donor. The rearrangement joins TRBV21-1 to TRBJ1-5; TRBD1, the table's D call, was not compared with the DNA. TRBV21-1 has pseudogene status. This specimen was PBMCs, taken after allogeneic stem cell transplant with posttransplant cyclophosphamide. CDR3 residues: CASSKVQNRVRSQPQHF. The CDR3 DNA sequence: TGTGCCAGCAGCAAAGTTCAAAACAGGGTTAGGAGTCAGCCCCAGCATTTT.